Listed below are T cell receptor beta chains from one sample, sequenced in a study of STAT3 mutations in large granular lymphocyte leukemia. The data were produced by immunoSEQ multiplex PCR, yet TCRdb's version contains in-frame clones alone and is incomplete. The data show about 5,400 clones, with around 48% seen just once and about 53% held by the top ten. Sequencing was performed on peripheral blood mononuclear cells. Receptor source: a woman in her 70s with T-cell large granular lymphocyte leukemia. Some clones in this sample may be carry-over from other donors' samples. The CDR3 runs from the conserved cysteine through the conserved F or W. The D gene is left open where the match is weak. Clone size, where shown, is once, few, many, or a class for clones that have expanded.

TRBV7-9	.	.	TRBJ2-7	TGTGCCAGCAGCGGACCCTCTTCCTTTCCCTCCCTGGAAGAGCAGTACTTC	CASSGPSSFPSLEEQYF
TRBV5-1	.	.	TRBJ2-5	TGCGCCAGCAGCGTGTTAGCGGATCAAGAGACCCAGTACTTC	CASSVLADQETQYF
TRBV5-6	few	.	TRBJ2-3	TGTGCCAGCAGCTTTACACGGGTCAGCACAGATACGCAGTATTTT	CASSFTRVSTDTQYF
TRBV28	.	.	TRBJ1-4	TGTGCCAGCAGTTATGACACTTCCAGGGAAAAACTGTTTTTT	CASSYDTSREKLFF
TRBV18	few	TRBD1	TRBJ2-7	TGTGCCAGCTCACCACGACAGGGCGACGAGCAGTACTTC	CASSPRQGDEQYF
TRBV5-1	.	.	TRBJ2-7	TGCGCCAGCAGCGGGGGACATTCCGCCTACGAGCAGTACTTC	CASSGGHSAYEQYF
TRBV2	few	TRBD1	TRBJ2-7	TGTGCCAGCAGTGAACAGGGGGTGCAGTACTTC	CASSEQGVQYF
TRBV7-9	.	.	TRBJ2-5	TGTGCCAGCAGCTTAGGGTCACTGTACCAAGAGACCCAGTACTTC	CASSLGSLYQETQYF
TRBV7-9	.	.	TRBJ1-2	TGTGCCAGCAGCACCTCAACGGGATACTATGGCTACACCTTC	CASSTSTGYYGYTF
TRBV30	once	.	TRBJ1-1	TGTGCCTGGACTAAGGTATTGAGCACTGAAGCTTTCTTT	CAWTKVLSTEAFF
TRBV5-4	.	.	TRBJ1-1	TGTGCCACCCAGAGCGGTGCCGGAGCTTTCTTT	CATQSGAGAFF
TRBV27	.	.	TRBJ1-5	TGTGCCAGCAGTTGGGGTGGTTATAGCAATCAGCCCCAGCATTTT	CASSWGGYSNQPQHF
TRBV5-1	few	TRBD1	TRBJ1-2	TGCGCCAGCAGCTTGACTACCCGGGACAGAGGAGGCTACACCTTC	CASSLTTRDRGGYTF
TRBV5-1	few	TRBD2	TRBJ2-1	TGCGCCAGCAGCCCCGGACTAGGAAGCTCCTACAATGAGCAGTTCTTC	CASSPGLGSSYNEQFF
TRBV18	few	.	TRBJ1-5	TGTGCCAGCTCACTGCGACAGAACAATCAGCCCCAGCATTTT	CASSLRQNNQPQHF
TRBV5-1	once	.	TRBJ2-3	TGCGCCAGCAGCTTGGGACTCCCTTACACAGATACGCAGTATTTT	CASSLGLPYTDTQYF
TRBV6-5	.	TRBD2	TRBJ2-1	TGTGCCAGCAGTTCCCTTCTAGCGGGAGGCGATGAGCAGTTCTTC	CASSSLLAGGDEQFF
TRBV25-1	.	TRBD2	TRBJ2-7	TGTGCCAGCAGTGTCCTTAAAGGGACTAGCGGGCGCAGGGGCGAGCAGTACTTC	CASSVLKGTSGRRGEQYF
TRBV15	.	TRBD1	TRBJ2-3	TGTGCCACCAGCAGGATCGGACAGGGCGTCACAGATACGCAGTATTTT	CATSRIGQGVTDTQYF
TRBV5-8	.	.	TRBJ2-3	TGTGCCAGCAGCTTGCAGGGGACCAGGGGTAGCGCAGATACGCAGTATTTT	CASSLQGTRGSADTQYF
TRBV5-1	.	.	TRBJ1-1	TGCGCCAGCAGCTTAGGGGAGGAGAACGCTGAAGCTTTCTTT	CASSLGEENAEAFF
TRBV30	.	TRBD1	TRBJ1-1	TGTGCCTGGAGTGTGCTAGGCACAGGGGTGACTGAAGCTTTCTTT	CAWSVLGTGVTEAFF
TRBV30	few	TRBD2	TRBJ2-1	TGTGCCTGGATCTACACTAGCGGGAATAATGAGCAGTTCTTC	CAWIYTSGNNEQFF
TRBV5-1	.	TRBD2	TRBJ2-1	TGCGCCAGCAGTAGGACTAGCGGGACCTACAATGAGCAGTTCTTC	CASSRTSGTYNEQFF
TRBV29-1	few	.	TRBJ2-7	TGCAGCGTTGAAGAGGCGGGACAGAGATCCTACGAGCAGTACTTC	CSVEEAGQRSYEQYF
TRBV5-1	few	.	TRBJ1-2	TGCGCCAGCAGCTTGGGACAGAACTATGGCTACACCTTC	CASSLGQNYGYTF
TRBV30	.	.	TRBJ1-2	TGTGCCTGGAATCTAGGAGTAGACTATGGCTACACCTTC	CAWNLGVDYGYTF
TRBV5-1	.	TRBD2	TRBJ2-7	TGCGCCAGCAGCTTGGGGACTAGCGCCTTGGGGGAGCAGTACTTC	CASSLGTSALGEQYF